This T cell receptor (beta chain) originates from a study of T cell changes during pregnancy in multiple sclerosis. This clone has at least ten counts. TCRdb keeps only in-frame clones here, not all; method: immunoSEQ multiplex PCR. The sample carries 29,000 or so clones, around 89% recorded once. Germline CDR1 MNHEY, CDR2 SMNVEV (reference sequence). The CDR3 loop spans 14 amino acids. Trimming cost V 6 bases and J 4 bases; bases outside gene matches: 7. V is TRBV27 and J is TRBJ2-3; 7 bases line up with TRBD2. Here the sequenced sample was CD8+ T cells from peripheral blood mononuclear cells, taken after pregnancy. The sequence came from a female donor with multiple sclerosis, enrolled in a pregnancy study. CDR3 in amino acids: CASRASGNADTQYF. CDR3 DNA sequence: TGTGCCAGCAGGGCCAGCGGGAACGCAGATACGCAGTATTTT.